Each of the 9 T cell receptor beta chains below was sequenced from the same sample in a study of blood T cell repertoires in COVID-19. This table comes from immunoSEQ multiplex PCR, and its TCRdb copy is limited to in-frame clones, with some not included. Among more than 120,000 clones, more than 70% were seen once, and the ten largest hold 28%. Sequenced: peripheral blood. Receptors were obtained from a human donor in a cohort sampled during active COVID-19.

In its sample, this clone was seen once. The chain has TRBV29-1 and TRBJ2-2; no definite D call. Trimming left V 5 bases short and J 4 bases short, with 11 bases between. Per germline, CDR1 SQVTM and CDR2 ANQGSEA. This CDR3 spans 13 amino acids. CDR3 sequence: CSVSRLGTGELFF. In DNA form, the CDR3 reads TGCAGCGTTAGCAGGTTGGGCACCGGGGAGCTGTTTTTT.

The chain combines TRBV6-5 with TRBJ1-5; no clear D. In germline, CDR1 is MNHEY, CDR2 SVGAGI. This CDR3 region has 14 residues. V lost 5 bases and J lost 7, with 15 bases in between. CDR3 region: CASSTRGYRQPQHF. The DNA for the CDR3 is TGTGCCAGCAGTACCCGAGGGTATAGGCAGCCCCAGCATTTT.

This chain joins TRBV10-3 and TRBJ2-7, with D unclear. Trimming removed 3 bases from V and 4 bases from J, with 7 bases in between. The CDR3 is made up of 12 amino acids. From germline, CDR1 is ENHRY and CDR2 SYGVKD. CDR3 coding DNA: TGTGCCATCAGTGACTCCAGATACGAGCAGTACTTC. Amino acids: CAISDSRYEQYF.

DNA of the CDR3: TGTGCCAGCAGTGAATCGGGTCTGAGCTACACCTTC. It is translated as CASSESGLSYTF. The rearrangement links TRBV6-1 to TRBJ1-2; D is unresolved. V shed 2 bases and J shed 9 bases, with 10 bases lying between them. Germline CDR1 is MNHNS and CDR2 is SASEGT. The CDR3 runs to 12 residues.

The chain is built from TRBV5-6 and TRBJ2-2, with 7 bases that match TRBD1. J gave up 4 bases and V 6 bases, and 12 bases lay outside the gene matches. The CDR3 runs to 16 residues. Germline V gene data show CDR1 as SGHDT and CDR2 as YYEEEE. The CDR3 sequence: CASILSFRQGTGELFF. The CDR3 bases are TGTGCCAGCATCCTAAGCTTCCGACAGGGCACCGGGGAGCTGTTTTTT.

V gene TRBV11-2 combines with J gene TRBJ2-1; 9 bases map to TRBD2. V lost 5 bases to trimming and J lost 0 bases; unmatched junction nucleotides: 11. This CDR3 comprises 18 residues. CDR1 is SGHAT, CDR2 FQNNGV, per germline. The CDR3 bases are TGTGCCAGCAGCGGGGAGGATAGCGGGGGCCGCTCCTACAATGAGCAGTTCTTC. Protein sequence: CASSGEDSGGRSYNEQFF.

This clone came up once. The CDR3 loop reads CASSEFLGQGHIAFF. CDR3 DNA sequence: TGTGCCAGCAGTGAATTCTTGGGACAGGGGCATATAGCTTTCTTT. The chain is built from TRBV2 and TRBJ1-1, with 10 nucleotides matching TRBD1. The junction had 10 bases not matched to a gene; V was cut back by 2 bases and J by 10 bases. The CDR3 is 15 residues long. CDR1 and CDR2 (germline): SNHLY, FYNNEI.

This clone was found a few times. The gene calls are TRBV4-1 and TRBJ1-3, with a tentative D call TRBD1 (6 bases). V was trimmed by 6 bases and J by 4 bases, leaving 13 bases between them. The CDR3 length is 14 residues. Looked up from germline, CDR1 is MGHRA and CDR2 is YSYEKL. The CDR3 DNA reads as TGCGCCAGCAGTTCCGACAGGATCGGAAACACCATATATTTT. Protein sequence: CASSSDRIGNTIYF.

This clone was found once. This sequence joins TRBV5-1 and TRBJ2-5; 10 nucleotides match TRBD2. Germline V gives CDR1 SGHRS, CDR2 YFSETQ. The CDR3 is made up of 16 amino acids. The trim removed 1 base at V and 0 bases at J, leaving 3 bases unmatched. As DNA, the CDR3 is TGCGCCAGCAGCTTGAGTGGGACTAGCGACCAAGAGACCCAGTACTTC. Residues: CASSLSGTSDQETQYF.